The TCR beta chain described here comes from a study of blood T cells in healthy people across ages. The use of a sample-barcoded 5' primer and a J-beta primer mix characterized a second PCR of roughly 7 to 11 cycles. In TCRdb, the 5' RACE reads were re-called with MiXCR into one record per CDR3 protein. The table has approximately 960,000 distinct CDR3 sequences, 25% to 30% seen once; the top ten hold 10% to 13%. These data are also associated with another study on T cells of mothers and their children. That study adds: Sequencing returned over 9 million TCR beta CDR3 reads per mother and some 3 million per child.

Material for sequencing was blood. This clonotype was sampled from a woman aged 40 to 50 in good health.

The DNA of the CDR3 is TGTGCCAGTAGTATGGAATCGCAGCCGTACAATGAGCAGTTCTTC. Amino acids: CASSMESQPYNEQFF. The genes are TRBV19 and TRBJ2-1; D is unclear. CDR1 and CDR2 (germline): LNHDA, SQIVND (reference sequence). The CDR3 loop spans 15 amino acids. The V and J ends lost 3 bases and 4 bases respectively, with 13 bases between them.